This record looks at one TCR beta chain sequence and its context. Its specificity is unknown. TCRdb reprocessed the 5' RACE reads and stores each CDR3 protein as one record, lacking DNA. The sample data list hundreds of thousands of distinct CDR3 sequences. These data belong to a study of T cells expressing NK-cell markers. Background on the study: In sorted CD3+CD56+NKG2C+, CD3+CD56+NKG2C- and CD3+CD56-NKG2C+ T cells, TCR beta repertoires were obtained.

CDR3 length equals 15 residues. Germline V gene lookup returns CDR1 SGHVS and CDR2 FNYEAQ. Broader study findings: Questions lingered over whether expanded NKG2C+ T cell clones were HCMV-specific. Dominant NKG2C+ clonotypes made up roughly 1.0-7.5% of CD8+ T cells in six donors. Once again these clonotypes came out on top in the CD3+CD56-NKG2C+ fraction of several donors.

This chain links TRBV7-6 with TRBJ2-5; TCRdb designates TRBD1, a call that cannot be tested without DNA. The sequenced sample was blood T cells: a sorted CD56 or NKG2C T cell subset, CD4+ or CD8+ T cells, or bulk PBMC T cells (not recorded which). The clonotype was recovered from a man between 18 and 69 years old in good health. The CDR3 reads CASSWGGTPGETQYF.